Listed here is a single T cell receptor (beta chain). This record comes from a study of memory CD4+ T cells and cytomegalovirus serostatus. Profiled with immunoSEQ multiplex PCR; TCRdb holds only in-frame clones, not every one. This table has around 84,000 clones, 75% to 90% appearing once. Single viable CD3+CD4+CD8-CD45RO+ cells were sorted as the memory CD4+ T cells. Deletions cut 6 bases from V and 2 bases from J, with 22 bases between. The CDR3 is 17 amino acids. Germline V gene data show CDR1 as SGHAT and CDR2 as FQNNGV. The chain has TRBV11-2 and TRBJ1-1; weak D call: TRBD1 (6 bases). The TCR sequence derives from an adult in good health and CMV-seronegative. Sequencing was carried out using memory CD4+ T cells from blood. CDR3 sequence: CASRSTGTPSRNTEAFF. The CDR3 nucleotides read TGTGCCAGCAGGTCGACCGGGACACCTTCGCGTAACACTGAAGCTTTCTTT.